This T cell receptor (beta chain) was profiled in a study of blood T cell repertoires in COVID-19. Per the original data handling: It was from reference gene primer amplification that nucleated cell counts were estimated. Some clones are missing from TCRdb's copy, which holds only in-frame ones; the method was immunoSEQ multiplex PCR. V and J calls and clone size are given by that table; D and trimming were obtained from the DNA. This sample has about 300,000 clones; around 90% occur once, and the top ten carry under 8%. The CDR3 has 10 amino acids. CDR1 is SGHRS, CDR2 YFSETQ, per germline. Trimming took 4 bases from V and 11 from J, leaving 9 bases between them.

V is TRBV5-1 and J is TRBJ1-1; D not certain. The sequenced sample was peripheral blood. This receptor was obtained from a man between 18 and 29 years old who had recovered from COVID-19. CDR3 DNA: TGCGCCAGCAGCCGGGGAGGGGCTTTCTTT. It codes for CASSRGGAFF. Filled out from reference TRBV5-1 and TRBJ1-1, the complete variable domain reads KAGVTQTPRYLIKTRGQQVTLSCSPISGHRSVSWYQQTPGQGLQFLFEYFSETQRNKGNFPGRFSGRQFSNSRSEMNVSTLELGDSALYLCASSRGGAFFGQGTRLTVV.